This TCR beta chain was captured in a study of blood T cells in healthy people across ages. This CDR3 spans 16 amino acids. The V gene end was trimmed by 3 bases and the J gene end by 1 base; junction bases not matched to a gene: 7. Per germline, CDR1 SGDLS and CDR2 YYNGEE. Notes on the study in general: Strong correlation linked observed beta diversity and percent naive T cells.

As to this clonotype: Antigen: not known.

Using a J-beta primer mix together with a sample-barcoded 5' primer, a second PCR was run for roughly 7 to 11 cycles. TCRdb re-analysed the 5' RACE reads in MiXCR, keeping a single row per CDR3 protein. The sample lists more than 700,000 distinct CDR3 sequences, about half seen once, with around 18% in the top ten. This rearrangement joins TRBV9 to TRBJ2-7; TRBD1 matches 10 bases. Sequences were obtained from blood. This sequence was found in a man aged 80 or over in good health. The CDR3 region has the DNA TGTGCCAGCAGCGCGCGGACAGGGGGAAGTTCCTACGAGCAGTACTTC. Its translation: CASSARTGGSSYEQYF.